These T cell receptor beta chains were read from a single sample in a study of regulatory T cells in long-lasting Graves disease. One entry per CDR3 protein results from TCRdb running MiXCR on the multiplex PCR reads. The sample records about 430,000 distinct CDR3 sequences, 20% to 25% being singletons. This material consisted of peripheral blood mononuclear cells (PBMCs), taken when the disease was refractory, from a patient treated with antithyroid drugs. The receptor source for this set is a female donor with Graves disease. The CDR3 runs from the conserved cysteine through the conserved F or W. Each record gives: clone size, V gene, J gene, D gene, CDR3 protein, CDR3 DNA. A D gene is named only where the DNA matches it firmly. Part of the rows lack a size; the others show once, few, many or a class for expanded clones.

clone_size: -; v_call: TRBV24-1; j_call: TRBJ1-1; d_call: -; cdr3_aa: CATSGGGNTEAFF; cdr3_nt: TGTGCCACCAGTGGGGGCGGTAACACTGAAGCTTTCTTT
clone_size: many; v_call: TRBV6-1; j_call: TRBJ1-1; d_call: -; cdr3_aa: CASSPGTTNTEAFF; cdr3_nt: TGTGCCAGCAGTCCCGGGACAACGAACACTGAAGCTTTCTTT
clone_size: -; v_call: TRBV9; j_call: TRBJ2-3; d_call: -; cdr3_aa: CASSVTEADTQYF; cdr3_nt: TGTGCCAGCAGCGTGACAGAGGCAGATACGCAGTATTTT
clone_size: many; v_call: TRBV20-1; j_call: TRBJ2-7; d_call: -; cdr3_aa: CSARAGTKFEQYF; cdr3_nt: TGCAGCGCCAGGGCGGGAACTAAGTTCGAGCAGTACTTC
clone_size: -; v_call: TRBV5-1; j_call: TRBJ2-1; d_call: -; cdr3_aa: CASSPPAVGEQFF; cdr3_nt: TGCGCCAGCAGCCCCCCAGCGGTGGGTGAGCAGTTCTTC
clone_size: -; v_call: TRBV5-6; j_call: TRBJ1-2; d_call: TRBD1; cdr3_aa: CASSRGEGTDTF; cdr3_nt: TGTGCCAGCAGCCGGGGGGAAGGGACAGACACCTTC
clone_size: many; v_call: TRBV12-3/TRBV12-4; j_call: TRBJ2-2; d_call: -; cdr3_aa: CASSLDRVNTGELFF; cdr3_nt: TGTGCCAGCAGTTTAGATAGGGTGAACACCGGGGAGCTGTTTTTT
clone_size: -; v_call: TRBV7-3; j_call: TRBJ2-2; d_call: TRBD2; cdr3_aa: CASRASGSAGELFF; cdr3_nt: TGTGCCAGCAGGGCTAGCGGTTCCGCCGGGGAGCTGTTTTTT
clone_size: -; v_call: TRBV20-1; j_call: TRBJ2-3; d_call: TRBD2; cdr3_aa: CSARDPASGRAEIDTQYF; cdr3_nt: TGCAGTGCTAGAGATCCGGCTAGCGGGAGGGCCGAGATAGATACGCAGTATTTT
clone_size: -; v_call: TRBV28; j_call: TRBJ1-5; d_call: -; cdr3_aa: CASSLSRVFQPQHF; cdr3_nt: TGTGCCAGCAGTTTATCCAGGGTGTTTCAGCCCCAGCATTTT
clone_size: many; v_call: TRBV5-1; j_call: TRBJ2-7; d_call: TRBD2; cdr3_aa: CASSLVGVLAGTYEQYF; cdr3_nt: TGCGCCAGCAGCTTGGTCGGGGTGTTAGCGGGGACCTACGAGCAGTACTTC
clone_size: -; v_call: TRBV19; j_call: TRBJ2-5; d_call: -; cdr3_aa: CASSISRYQETQYF; cdr3_nt: TGTGCCAGTAGTATATCACGATACCAAGAGACCCAGTACTTC
clone_size: -; v_call: TRBV15; j_call: TRBJ2-2; d_call: -; cdr3_aa: CATGTGNTGELFF; cdr3_nt: TGTGCCACCGGGACGGGGAACACCGGGGAGCTGTTTTTT
clone_size: -; v_call: TRBV29-1; j_call: TRBJ2-7; d_call: TRBD2; cdr3_aa: CSVPGLAGSYEQYF; cdr3_nt: TGCAGCGTACCGGGACTAGCGGGCTCCTACGAGCAGTACTTC
clone_size: -; v_call: TRBV6-1; j_call: TRBJ1-5; d_call: -; cdr3_aa: CASRFDQPQHF; cdr3_nt: TGTGCCAGCAGATTTGATCAGCCCCAGCATTTT
clone_size: -; v_call: TRBV28; j_call: TRBJ2-7; d_call: -; cdr3_aa: CASSLQGKQYF; cdr3_nt: TGTGCCAGCAGTTTGCAGGGGAAACAGTACTTC
clone_size: many; v_call: TRBV12-3/TRBV12-4; j_call: TRBJ1-2; d_call: -; cdr3_aa: CASSYRESYGYTF; cdr3_nt: TGTGCCAGCAGTTATAGGGAATCCTATGGCTACACCTTC
clone_size: -; v_call: TRBV5-1; j_call: TRBJ2-6; d_call: -; cdr3_aa: CASSGGQSSGANVLTF; cdr3_nt: TGCGCCAGCAGCGGGGGACAATCCTCTGGGGCCAACGTCCTGACTTTC
clone_size: few; v_call: TRBV5-1; j_call: TRBJ2-2; d_call: TRBD1; cdr3_aa: CASSATGVGNTGELFF; cdr3_nt: TGCGCCAGCAGCGCGACAGGGGTGGGGAACACCGGGGAGCTGTTTTTT
clone_size: -; v_call: TRBV28; j_call: TRBJ1-2; d_call: TRBD1; cdr3_aa: CASSVGTGYGYTF; cdr3_nt: TGTGCCAGCAGCGTCGGGACAGGATACGGCTACACCTTC
clone_size: -; v_call: TRBV28; j_call: TRBJ1-1; d_call: TRBD1; cdr3_aa: CASSMTGVAFF; cdr3_nt: TGTGCCAGCAGCATGACAGGGGTCGCTTTCTTT
clone_size: many; v_call: TRBV2; j_call: TRBJ2-7; d_call: -; cdr3_aa: CASHRDSGEQYF; cdr3_nt: TGTGCCAGCCACAGGGACTCGGGCGAGCAGTACTTC
clone_size: many; v_call: TRBV2; j_call: TRBJ2-7; d_call: TRBD2; cdr3_aa: CASSELAGGNEQYF; cdr3_nt: TGTGCCAGCAGTGAACTGGCGGGAGGAAACGAGCAGTACTTC
clone_size: -; v_call: TRBV5-8; j_call: TRBJ2-7; d_call: TRBD2; cdr3_aa: CASSLFLAGGYEQYF; cdr3_nt: TGTGCCAGCAGCTTGTTCCTAGCGGGGGGTTACGAGCAGTACTTC
clone_size: few; v_call: TRBV4-1; j_call: TRBJ1-2; d_call: -; cdr3_aa: CASSQGPKGIGGYTF; cdr3_nt: TGCGCCAGCAGCCAAGGGCCCAAGGGCATCGGCGGCTACACCTTC
clone_size: few; v_call: TRBV30; j_call: TRBJ2-7; d_call: TRBD1; cdr3_aa: CAWSIGQGAGEQYF; cdr3_nt: TGTGCCTGGAGTATTGGACAGGGGGCGGGCGAGCAGTACTTC
clone_size: -; v_call: TRBV7-8; j_call: TRBJ2-2; d_call: TRBD1; cdr3_aa: CASSLRDSTPTGELFF; cdr3_nt: TGTGCCAGCAGCCTAAGGGACAGTACCCCAACCGGGGAGCTGTTTTTT
clone_size: few; v_call: TRBV20-1; j_call: TRBJ2-7; d_call: TRBD1; cdr3_aa: CSAEGDSLWYF; cdr3_nt: TGCAGTGCCGAGGGGGACAGTCTATGGTACTTC
clone_size: many; v_call: TRBV7-8; j_call: TRBJ2-5; d_call: TRBD1; cdr3_aa: CASSSNAGQAAQETQYF; cdr3_nt: TGTGCCAGCAGCTCAAATGCCGGACAGGCGGCCCAAGAGACCCAGTACTTC
clone_size: many; v_call: TRBV2; j_call: TRBJ2-2; d_call: -; cdr3_aa: CASRFTGELFF; cdr3_nt: TGTGCCAGCAGGTTCACCGGGGAGCTGTTTTTT
clone_size: many; v_call: TRBV20-1; j_call: TRBJ2-5; d_call: TRBD1; cdr3_aa: CSATSAWGQQETQYF; cdr3_nt: TGCAGTGCCACTTCCGCGTGGGGACAGCAAGAGACCCAGTACTTC
clone_size: -; v_call: TRBV5-1; j_call: TRBJ1-5; d_call: -; cdr3_aa: CASSLDGSLGEPQHF; cdr3_nt: TGCGCCAGCAGCTTGGACGGGAGCCTGGGAGAGCCCCAGCATTTT
clone_size: many; v_call: TRBV15; j_call: TRBJ2-5; d_call: TRBD2; cdr3_aa: CATSRIPGLGVETQYF; cdr3_nt: TGTGCCACCAGCAGGATCCCGGGACTAGGGGTCGAGACCCAGTACTTC
clone_size: -; v_call: TRBV12-3/TRBV12-4; j_call: TRBJ2-1; d_call: -; cdr3_aa: CASTPGGTPYNEQFF; cdr3_nt: TGTGCCAGCACCCCCGGAGGGACACCTTACAATGAGCAGTTCTTC
clone_size: many; v_call: TRBV2; j_call: TRBJ2-7; d_call: -; cdr3_aa: CASSGDGKNYEQYF; cdr3_nt: TGTGCCAGCAGTGGGGACGGGAAAAACTACGAGCAGTACTTC
clone_size: many; v_call: TRBV6-1; j_call: TRBJ1-2; d_call: -; cdr3_aa: CASGSSFGYGYTF; cdr3_nt: TGTGCCAGCGGGTCTTCGTTCGGCTATGGCTACACCTTC
clone_size: -; v_call: TRBV11-1; j_call: TRBJ2-2; d_call: TRBD2; cdr3_aa: CASSSGLADPNTGELFF; cdr3_nt: TGTGCCAGCAGCTCAGGACTAGCGGACCCGAACACCGGGGAGCTGTTTTTT
clone_size: many; v_call: TRBV20-1; j_call: TRBJ2-5; d_call: -; cdr3_aa: CSARDGQARETQYF; cdr3_nt: TGCAGTGCTAGAGATGGCCAGGCCAGAGAGACCCAGTACTTC
clone_size: -; v_call: TRBV3-1; j_call: TRBJ2-4; d_call: -; cdr3_aa: CASSQEGAKNIQYF; cdr3_nt: TGTGCCAGCAGCCAAGAGGGGGCCAAAAACATTCAGTACTTC
clone_size: many; v_call: TRBV28; j_call: TRBJ2-7; d_call: TRBD2; cdr3_aa: CASSLRGLYEQYF; cdr3_nt: TGTGCCAGCAGTCTGCGGGGGTTGTACGAGCAGTACTTC
clone_size: many; v_call: TRBV20-1; j_call: TRBJ2-5; d_call: -; cdr3_aa: CSADPTDLGTEAQYF; cdr3_nt: TGCAGTGCTGATCCTACCGACCTCGGGACGGAGGCCCAGTACTTC
clone_size: -; v_call: TRBV4-1; j_call: TRBJ1-1; d_call: -; cdr3_aa: CASSRSGVGGTEAFF; cdr3_nt: TGCGCCAGCAGCCGCTCAGGGGTGGGGGGCACTGAAGCTTTCTTT
clone_size: few; v_call: TRBV11-2; j_call: TRBJ2-3; d_call: -; cdr3_aa: CASSLGGDSTDTQYF; cdr3_nt: TGTGCCAGCAGCCTAGGAGGGGACAGCACAGATACGCAGTATTTT
clone_size: -; v_call: TRBV7-9; j_call: TRBJ1-5; d_call: TRBD1; cdr3_aa: CASSGQRTGNQPQHF; cdr3_nt: TGTGCCAGCAGCGGCCAACGGACAGGGAATCAGCCCCAGCATTTT
clone_size: few; v_call: TRBV7-9; j_call: TRBJ2-2; d_call: TRBD1; cdr3_aa: CASSLGDRGRNGELFF; cdr3_nt: TGTGCCAGCAGCTTAGGAGACAGGGGGCGCAACGGGGAGCTGTTTTTT
clone_size: -; v_call: TRBV13; j_call: TRBJ1-4; d_call: -; cdr3_aa: CASSSSGRTNEELFF; cdr3_nt: TGTGCCAGCAGCTCATCAGGGCGGACTAATGAAGAACTGTTTTTT
clone_size: -; v_call: TRBV5-5; j_call: TRBJ1-5; d_call: TRBD1; cdr3_aa: CASSLTQGVNQPQHF; cdr3_nt: TGTGCCAGCAGCTTAACCCAGGGGGTCAATCAGCCCCAGCATTTT
clone_size: many; v_call: TRBV28; j_call: TRBJ2-5; d_call: -; cdr3_aa: CASSSPVRGQYF; cdr3_nt: TGTGCCAGCAGTTCCCCGGTTAGGGGCCAGTACTTC
clone_size: -; v_call: TRBV28; j_call: TRBJ2-1; d_call: -; cdr3_aa: CASSFETALDEQFF; cdr3_nt: TGTGCCAGCAGTTTCGAGACTGCCCTGGACGAGCAGTTCTTC
clone_size: many; v_call: TRBV30; j_call: TRBJ1-5; d_call: -; cdr3_aa: CAWSSGGNSNQPQHF; cdr3_nt: TGTGCCTGGAGTTCGGGGGGAAATAGCAATCAGCCCCAGCATTTT
clone_size: many; v_call: TRBV28; j_call: TRBJ2-7; d_call: -; cdr3_aa: CASSTDVIPANEQYF; cdr3_nt: TGTGCCAGCAGTACGGACGTAATCCCTGCCAACGAGCAGTACTTC
clone_size: -; v_call: TRBV5-1; j_call: TRBJ1-5; d_call: TRBD1; cdr3_aa: CASSPGDRVGQPQHF; cdr3_nt: TGCGCCAGCAGCCCTGGGGACAGGGTAGGACAGCCCCAGCATTTT